Following are 9 T cell receptor beta chains from one sample sequenced in a study of identical twins. TCRdb re-called the 5' RACE reads with MiXCR, one entry per CDR3 protein. Seen here are about 520,000 distinct CDR3 sequences, approximately 22% observed once, and the top ten hold roughly 0.91%. These data are also associated with another study on T cells expressing NK-cell markers.

The sequenced sample consisted of CD4+ T cells sorted from blood. These receptors were taken from a woman aged 18-29 years in good health.

The chain carries TRBV12-3 or TRBV12-4 and TRBJ2-3, with a weak D call TRBD2 (5 bases). The germline V and J ends were trimmed by 4 bases and 0 bases, with 8 bases remaining between them. The CDR3 sequence is 14 residues long. The CDR3 region is CASSYSGSTDTQYF. The CDR3 nucleotides are TGTGCCAGCAGTTACAGCGGTAGCACAGATACGCAGTATTTT.

This clonotype was seen more than once but under ten times. V is TRBV24-1 and J is TRBJ2-1; no clear D. V lost 5 bases to trimming and J lost 0 bases, with 10 bases between them. CDR3 size: 15 residues. CDR1 and CDR2 from the germline V gene are KGHDR and SFDVKD. CDR3 loop: CATSAGPSSYNEQFF. In DNA, the CDR3 is TGTGCCACCAGTGCCGGGCCCAGCTCCTACAATGAGCAGTTCTTC.

The CDR3 bases are TGTGCCAGCAGTTTACCGGTAGCGGGAAGTGAGCAGTTCTTC. Translated, it gives CASSLPVAGSEQFF. This rearrangement joins TRBV12-3 or TRBV12-4 to TRBJ2-1; 8 bases agree with TRBD2. With V trimmed by 2 bases and J by 9 bases, 6 bases remained unmatched. The CDR3 loop spans 14 amino acids.

This clonotype was detected ten times or more. The chain carries TRBV10-3 and TRBJ1-1; no clear D gene. The CDR3 has 13 residues. Germline V gene lookup returns CDR1 ENHRY and CDR2 SYGVKD. Between the trimmed V and J ends, which lost 8 bases and 0 bases, there was a span of 10 bases. The CDR3 DNA reads TGTGCCATCCGTAAGGGTATGAACACTGAAGCTTTCTTT. Encoded protein: CAIRKGMNTEAFF.

A word on this clonotype: A junction boundary mismatches the germline segment, possibly from a read error. The chain has TRBV7-2 and TRBJ2-3, with 10 bases lining up with TRBD2. Germline CDR1 is SGHTA and CDR2 is FQGNSA. CDR3 length: 14 residues. CDR3 loop: CASRLAGGRDTQYF. The CDR3 DNA is TGTGCCAGCAGGTTAGCGGGAGGACGGGATACGCAGTATTTT.

The V call is TRBV12-3 or TRBV12-4, the J call TRBJ1-2, with D possibly being TRBD1 (6 bases). V dropped 4 bases and J dropped 7 bases, with 13 bases sitting between them. This CDR3 comprises 13 residues. The CDR3 sequence is CASSSGELGGYTF. The DNA of the CDR3 is TGTGCCAGCAGTTCAGGGGAATTGGGTGGCTACACCTTC.

The chain is built from TRBV7-2 and TRBJ2-1; 15 bases map to TRBD2. J was trimmed by 7 bases and V by 6 bases; bases with no gene match: 7. CDR1 and CDR2 (germline): SGHTA, FQGNSA. The CDR3 extends over 16 amino acids. The CDR3: CASSFLGTSGRNEQFF. CDR3 in DNA: TGTGCCAGCAGTTTTCTCGGGACTAGCGGGAGGAATGAGCAGTTCTTC.

The table lists this clonotype with a few counts. The rearrangement links TRBV12-3 or TRBV12-4 to TRBJ1-1, with 7 bases aligning to TRBD1. Germline trimming cut 6 bases from V and 3 bases from J; bases unmatched to any gene: 13. This CDR3 has 16 residues. CDR3 in amino acids: CASRYQQGLLHTEAFF. The CDR3 DNA follows: TGTGCCAGCAGATATCAACAGGGGTTATTGCACACTGAAGCTTTCTTT.

Here the CDR3 reads CASSSRLAGEQETQYF. The DNA of the CDR3 is TGTGCCAGCAGTTCCCGACTAGCGGGGGAACAAGAGACCCAGTACTTC. The chain carries TRBV28 and TRBJ2-5, with 12 positions matching TRBD2. V lost 4 bases to trimming and J lost 2 bases; unmatched junction nucleotides: 5. CDR1 and CDR2 (germline): MDHEN, SYDVKM. The CDR3 runs to 16 residues.